This T cell receptor beta chain derives from a study of cytomegalovirus exposure and HLA in healthy donors. 60 Vbeta and 13 Jbeta primers were used in PCR. Authors' methods: Unique TCR beta chains numbered 60 million to 100 million in a later analysis, with around 10 million shared. Profiled with immunoSEQ multiplex PCR; TCRdb holds only in-frame clones, not every one. D and trimming come from the DNA, and the V and J calls and clone size come from that table. The sample carries about 69,000 clones, roughly four fifths recorded once. In the case of this clone: Its ends do not fully match the called genes, so a read error is possible. The sample contains more than one DNA sequence encoding this CDR3.

Per germline, CDR1 SGHAT and CDR2 FQNNGV. The CDR3 has 13 residues. This sequence originates from a woman aged 25 to 39 in good health and CMV-seropositive. Sequenced sample: PBMCs. The rearrangement links TRBV11-2 to TRBJ2-3; D may be TRBD1 (5 bases). The CDR3 DNA is TGTGCCAGCAGTTTAGCAGGGACAGATACGCAGTATTTT. Amino acid sequence: CASSLAGTDTQYF.